This entry lists 18 T cell receptor beta chains sequenced from one sample in a study of control samples from healthy donors and cancer patients. TCRdb's table, derived via immunoSEQ multiplex PCR, lists solely in-frame clones and lacks some. Of roughly 200,000 clones detected, 85% to 95% appear once; the ten largest clones hold about 1.4%. The sample comprised blood. Source of these receptors: a man aged 50-59 years in good health.

J is TRBJ1-5 and V is TRBV18; D might be TRBD1 (5 bases). The V and J ends lost 5 bases and 3 bases respectively, with 8 bases between them. CDR1 and CDR2 (germline): KGHSH, LQKENI. The CDR3 has 13 amino acids. This CDR3 is CASSGGFNQPQHF. CDR3 nucleotide sequence: TGTGCCAGCTCAGGGGGGTTCAATCAGCCCCAGCATTTT.

The V gene is TRBV3-1 (or the pseudogene TRBV3-2), the J gene TRBJ1-6; D ambiguous. The V and J ends lost 1 base and 11 bases respectively, with 6 bases between them. The CDR3 is 12 amino acids. Germline CDR1 and CDR2: LGHDT and YNNKEL (reference sequence). Here the CDR3 reads CASSQGGTPLHF. CDR3 DNA sequence: TGTGCCAGCAGCCAAGGAGGGACACCCCTCCACTTT.

The V and J genes are TRBV7-2 and TRBJ2-2; no firm D call. The CDR3 length is 15 residues. Germline CDR1 and CDR2: SGHTA and FQGNSA. The V end lost 5 bases, the J end lost 4 bases, and 14 bases lay between the germline ends. The CDR3 protein is CASSPLGGFTGELFF. In DNA form, the CDR3 reads TGTGCCAGCAGCCCTCTGGGTGGTTTCACCGGGGAGCTGTTTTTT.

This clone was observed a few times. V and J are TRBV19 and TRBJ2-3; D perhaps matches TRBD1 (6 bases). The CDR3 is 15 amino acids. With 6 bases removed from V and 1 base from J, the gap between germline ends came to 14 bases. Germline CDR1 is LNHDA and CDR2 is SQIVND (reference sequence). The CDR3 DNA reads as TGTGCCAGTAGCTCCCGCAGGGGCGGCACAGATACGCAGTATTTT. Protein sequence: CASSSRRGGTDTQYF. The whole variable domain, filled in from reference TRBV19 and TRBJ2-3, reads DGGITQSPKYLFRKEGQNVTLSCEQNLNHDAMYWYRQDPGQGLRLIYYSQIVNDFQKGDIAEGYSVSREKKESFPLTVTSAQKNPTAFYLCASSSRRGGTDTQYFGPGTRLTVL.

J is TRBJ1-3 and V is TRBV19, with a tentative D call TRBD1 (5 bases). V lost 6 bases and J lost 0, with 12 bases in between. The germline V gene has CDR1 LNHDA and CDR2 SQIVND (reference sequence). CDR3 length: 15 amino acids. The CDR3: CASSRPTASGNTIYF. In DNA form, the CDR3 reads TGTGCCAGTAGCCGCCCGACAGCCTCTGGAAACACCATATATTTT.

The chain combines TRBV6-6 with TRBJ2-1; D perhaps matches TRBD2 (6 bases). Germline CDR1 MNHNY, CDR2 SVGAGI (reference sequence). Trimming left V 6 bases short and J 6 bases short, with 15 bases between. The CDR3 length is 14 residues. The CDR3: CASRTGGGGNEQFF. CDR3 bases: TGTGCCAGCAGGACGGGTGGGGGAGGCAATGAGCAGTTCTTC.

The chain is built from TRBV5-4 and TRBJ2-1, with D perhaps being TRBD1 or TRBD2 (5 bases each). The CDR3 contains 15 residues. Germline V lookup: CDR1 SGHNT, CDR2 YYREEE (reference sequence). V was pared by 0 bases and J by 5 bases, with 12 bases between. The CDR3 loop reads CASSLVRLGDNEQFF. The DNA for the CDR3 is TGTGCCAGCAGCTTGGTACGGCTGGGGGACAATGAGCAGTTCTTC.

V usage is TRBV5-1 and J usage is TRBJ2-7, with 8 positions matching TRBD1. Germline CDR1 and CDR2: SGHRS and YFSETQ. The V and J ends lost 4 bases and 4 bases, in that order; junction bases with no gene match: 4. This CDR3 region has 13 residues. CDR3 nucleotides: TGCGCCAGCAGCGTGGACAGGGAGTACGAGCAGTACGTC. Protein product: CASSVDREYEQYV.

This chain joins TRBV3-1 (or the pseudogene TRBV3-2) and TRBJ2-7; TRBD1 agrees at 12 bases. The V and J ends lost 4 bases and 4 bases, in that order; junction bases with no gene match: 5. This CDR3 region has 15 residues. Germline V gene lookup returns CDR1 LGHDT and CDR2 YNNKEL (reference sequence). CDR3 coding DNA: TGTGCCAGCAGCCGAGGGACAGGGGGCAGTTACGAGCAGTACTTC. It is translated as CASSRGTGGSYEQYF.

The rearrangement uses TRBV7-2 and TRBJ1-2, with 7 bases fitting TRBD1. The CDR3 has 13 amino acids. Per the germline V gene, CDR1 is SGHTA and CDR2 is FQGNSA. Losses at the gene ends were 5 bases for V and 8 bases for J; bases not matched to a gene: 8. The CDR3 coding sequence is TGTGCCAGCAGCGCCGACAGGGTGGGCGGCTACACCTTC. As protein: CASSADRVGGYTF.

The chain carries TRBV3-1 (or the pseudogene TRBV3-2) and TRBJ1-2, with D perhaps matching TRBD1 (5 bases). The CDR3 has 14 amino acids. Per the germline V gene, CDR1 is LGHDT and CDR2 is YNNKEL (reference sequence). Trimming left V 0 bases short and J 3 bases short, with 8 bases between. CDR3 sequence (DNA): TGTGCCAGCAGCCAAGACGACAGATACTATGGCTACACCTTC. The encoded protein is CASSQDDRYYGYTF.

The chain has TRBV5-1 and TRBJ1-2; tentative D call: TRBD1 (5 bases). CDR1 SGHRS and CDR2 YFSETQ come from the germline V gene. CDR3 length equals 15 residues. Trimming left V 2 bases short and J 6 bases short, with 17 bases between. The CDR3 region is CASSLGLDGDHGYTF. The CDR3 DNA follows: TGCGCCAGCAGCTTAGGACTAGACGGGGACCATGGCTACACCTTC.

This rearrangement joins TRBV5-1 to TRBJ2-5; no clear D. CDR1 SGHRS and CDR2 YFSETQ come from the germline V gene. V lost 0 bases and J lost 5, with 17 bases in between. The CDR3 sequence is 16 residues long. The CDR3 loop is CASSLVGAALGETQYF. CDR3 coding DNA: TGCGCCAGCAGCTTGGTTGGCGCAGCCCTTGGGGAGACCCAGTACTTC.

V usage is TRBV28 and J usage is TRBJ1-4; D gene uncertain. The CDR3 sequence is 11 residues long. Germline CDR1 is MDHEN and CDR2 is SYDVKM. The ends were cut back, 10 bases at V and 4 bases at J, with 7 bases in the middle. CDR3 sequence reads: CAIRGNEKLFF. DNA of the CDR3: TGTGCCATACGGGGTAATGAAAAACTGTTTTTT.

This sequence joins TRBV4-2 and TRBJ1-5; no definite D call. The germline CDR1 and CDR2 sequences are LGHNA and YNFKEQ. The CDR3 runs 14 residues. V lost 0 bases, J lost 7 bases, and 10 bases lay in between. The CDR3 is CASSQDQESQPQHF. CDR3 coding DNA: TGTGCCAGCAGCCAAGATCAGGAATCCCAGCCCCAGCATTTT.

J is TRBJ1-4 and V is TRBV6-5; D not certain. This CDR3 has 15 residues. The V and J ends lost 8 bases and 4 bases respectively, with 17 bases between them. The germline gives CDR1 MNHEY, CDR2 SVGAGI. CDR3 residues: CASGQRGRSNEKLFF. DNA for the CDR3: TGTGCCAGCGGCCAACGAGGGCGGAGTAATGAAAAACTGTTTTTT.

The chain uses TRBV3-1 (or the pseudogene TRBV3-2) and TRBJ1-4; no reliable D call. The CDR3 consists of 13 residues. Germline V gene data show CDR1 as LGHDT and CDR2 as YNNKEL (reference sequence). The V end was cut by 7 bases, the J end by 4 bases, with 10 bases between. The CDR3 DNA follows: TGTGCCAGCACCCCTCGGATTAATGAAAAACTGTTTTTT. It translates to CASTPRINEKLFF.

CDR3 loop: CASSPPARGGYTF. The DNA of the CDR3 is TGTGCCAGCTCACCACCGGCGAGGGGGGGCTACACCTTC. The chain combines TRBV18 with TRBJ1-2; D may be TRBD1 (6 bases). V was trimmed by 0 bases and J by 8 bases, leaving 10 bases between them. Germline V gene data show CDR1 as KGHSH and CDR2 as LQKENI. This CDR3 has 13 residues.